Below, 28 T cell receptor beta chains from the same sample are listed, as sequenced in a study of control samples from healthy donors and cancer patients. Here immunoSEQ multiplex PCR was the method, and the copy in TCRdb shows in-frame clones only, minus some. The top ten hold 2.9% of the sample, which has some 120,000 clones, about 87% seen once. The sample comprised blood. These TCRs come from a man aged 60 to 75 in good health.

The V call is TRBV4-3, the J call TRBJ2-1; 8 bases align to TRBD2. The junction had 7 bases not matched to a gene; V was cut back by 0 bases and J by 9 bases. The germline V gene encodes CDR1 LGHNA and CDR2 YSLEER. The CDR3 is 15 amino acids. The CDR3 region has the DNA TGCGCCAGCAGCCAAGAGACGGGGGGGGCCTTTGAGCAGTTCTTC. Translated, it gives CASSQETGGAFEQFF.

For the CDR3, the DNA is TGTGCCAGCAGCTTAGTAGGCTACAATGAGCAGTTCTTC. It encodes CASSLVGYNEQFF. The rearrangement uses TRBV7-2 and TRBJ2-1; no reliable D call. The germline CDR1 and CDR2 sequences are SGHTA and FQGNSA. This CDR3 is built from 13 residues. Trimming cost V 1 base and J 3 bases, with 4 bases left between them.

The chain employs TRBV11-3 and TRBJ2-7; D is perhaps TRBD1 (6 bases). Per germline, CDR1 SGHNT and CDR2 YENEEA. CDR3 length: 13 residues. Trimming removed 0 bases at V and 7 bases at J, with 10 bases between. The chain's CDR3 is CASSLDRGREQYF. The CDR3 region has the DNA TGTGCCAGCAGCTTAGACAGGGGTCGTGAGCAGTACTTC.

A single count supports this clone. The chain has TRBV4-3 and TRBJ2-7; D is undetermined. This CDR3 is built from 14 residues. Trimming stripped 0 bases from V and 4 bases from J, with 10 bases between. Germline V gene data show CDR1 as LGHNA and CDR2 as YSLEER. The CDR3: CASSQDPRNYEQYF. The CDR3 region has the DNA TGCGCCAGCAGCCAAGACCCGAGGAATTACGAGCAGTACTTC.

The chain has TRBV7-3 and TRBJ2-2; D is undetermined. CDR3 size: 16 residues. Trimming shortened V by 4 bases and J by 0 bases, and 12 bases separated the two germline ends. Germline CDR1 and CDR2: SGHTA and FQGTGA. The CDR3 reads CASSSTYTANTGELFF. CDR3 DNA sequence: TGTGCCAGCAGCTCGACTTATACCGCGAACACCGGGGAGCTGTTTTTT.

The rearrangement joins TRBV18 to TRBJ1-3; D perhaps matches TRBD1 (6 bases). The V end lost 3 bases, the J end lost 0 bases, and 15 bases lay between the germline ends. The CDR3 has 17 residues. Germline CDR1 reads KGHSH; CDR2 reads LQKENI. CDR3 sequence reads: CASSPLGGDFSGNTIYF. CDR3 sequence (DNA): TGTGCCAGCTCACCCTTGGGGGGCGATTTCTCTGGAAACACCATATATTTT. The full variable domain, completed using reference TRBV18 and TRBJ1-3, is NAGVMQNPRHLVRRRGQEARLRCSPMKGHSHVYWYRQLPEEGLKFMVYLQKENIIDESGMPKERFSAEFPKEGPSILRIQQVVRGDSAAYFCASSPLGGDFSGNTIYFGEGSWLTVV.

This chain uses TRBV10-3 with TRBJ2-5; no clear D. The V gene's germline CDR1 is ENHRY and CDR2 SYGVKD. The CDR3 consists of 14 residues. V was cut by 4 bases and J by 1 base, with 10 bases left in between. The CDR3 DNA follows: TGTGCCATCAGTGGGCAAAAAGTCCAAGAGACCCAGTACTTC. Protein: CAISGQKVQETQYF.

The chain carries TRBV7-2 and TRBJ1-6; D remains ambiguous. Germline V gene data show CDR1 as SGHTA and CDR2 as FQGNSA. The CDR3 extends over 14 amino acids. Deletions cut 5 bases from V and 7 bases from J, with 12 bases between. The CDR3 sequence is CASSAQLSNSPLHF. The CDR3 nucleotides read TGTGCCAGCAGCGCTCAGTTATCAAATTCACCCCTCCACTTT. The variable domain in full, with the rest retrieved from reference TRBV7-2 and TRBJ1-6, is GAGVSQSPSNKVTEKGKDVELRCDPISGHTALYWYRQSLGQGLEFLIYFQGNSAPDKSGLPSDRFSAERTGGSVSTLTIQRTQQEDSAVYLCASSAQLSNSPLHFGNGTRLTVT.

This clone showed up just once. The rearrangement links TRBV24-1 to TRBJ1-1; D is uncertain. Germline V gene lookup returns CDR1 KGHDR and CDR2 SFDVKD. The germline V and J ends were trimmed by 5 bases and 3 bases, with 9 bases remaining between them. This CDR3 contains 13 residues. The CDR3 region is CATSAAAHTEAFF. CDR3 in DNA: TGTGCCACCAGTGCAGCGGCCCACACTGAAGCTTTCTTT.

The chain couples TRBV28 to TRBJ1-6; D is possibly TRBD1 (6 bases). This CDR3 has 17 amino acids. Deletions cut 4 bases from V and 1 base from J, with 14 bases between. CDR1 is MDHEN and CDR2 is SYDVKM in the germline V gene. As DNA, the CDR3 is TGTGCCAGCAGTTCGGGGGGGGCTGGATCCTATAATTCACCCCTCCACTTT. This encodes CASSSGGAGSYNSPLHF.

The chain recombines TRBV5-1 with TRBJ1-2; TRBD1 matches at 7 bases. Germline CDR1 reads SGHRS; CDR2 reads YFSETQ. The CDR3 consists of 16 residues. With 5 bases clipped from V and 1 base from J, the junction kept 11 bases outside the gene matches. CDR3 region: CASRPGRDRHNYGYTF. The CDR3, as DNA: TGCGCCAGCAGACCCGGTCGGGACAGACATAACTATGGCTACACCTTC.

DNA of the CDR3: TGTGCCAGCAGCGTAGCAGGGGACAGGGGGCTATCTGGGGCCAACGTCCTGACTTTC. Amino acids: CASSVAGDRGLSGANVLTF. This chain joins TRBV9 and TRBJ2-6; 12 bases map to TRBD1. V was clipped by 0 bases and J by 1 base; unmatched bases: 5. The CDR3 totals 19 residues. The germline gives CDR1 SGDLS, CDR2 YYNGEE.

This rearrangement joins TRBV7-9 to TRBJ1-4; TRBD1 matches 7 bases. V lost 1 base to trimming and J lost 8 bases; unmatched junction nucleotides: 7. CDR3 length equals 15 residues. Germline V gene data show CDR1 as SEHNR and CDR2 as FQNEAQ (reference sequence). The CDR3 loop reads CASSLGWGQSEKLFF. The CDR3 DNA sequence: TGTGCCAGCAGCTTAGGTTGGGGACAGTCGGAAAAACTGTTTTTT.

The chain joins TRBV10-3 to TRBJ1-2; TRBD1 matches 7 bases. Germline CDR1 ENHRY, CDR2 SYGVKD. Trimming at V came to 3 bases and at J to 6 bases, leaving 4 bases not matched to a gene. The CDR3 covers 13 residues. The CDR3 loop reads CAISERTGDGYTF. As DNA, the CDR3 is TGTGCCATCAGTGAAAGGACAGGTGATGGCTACACCTTC.

The rearrangement links TRBV5-5 to TRBJ2-7, with no clear D. The V end lost 4 bases, the J end lost 2 bases, and 13 bases lay between the germline ends. Germline lookup yields CDR1 SGHKS and CDR2 YYEKEE (reference sequence). The CDR3 runs 14 residues. CDR3 bases: TGTGCCAGCAGCACCCGACCAGCCCCCTACGAGCAGTACTTC. Translation: CASSTRPAPYEQYF.

The CDR3 loop reads CAISVAGDFYGYTF. CDR3 in DNA: TGTGCCATCAGTGTAGCAGGGGATTTCTATGGCTACACCTTC. The V and J genes are TRBV10-3 and TRBJ1-2, with a weak D call TRBD1 (6 bases). The CDR3 is 14 amino acids. The V and J ends lost 4 bases and 4 bases respectively, with 13 bases between them. The germline CDR1 and CDR2 sequences are ENHRY and SYGVKD.

This clone has only one observation. The chain uses TRBV18 and TRBJ1-1; the D gene is possibly TRBD1 (6 bases). CDR1 is KGHSH and CDR2 is LQKENI in the germline V gene. Trimming cost V 6 bases and J 1 base, with 15 bases left between them. CDR3 length: 15 residues. CDR3 in amino acids: CASSPRQEGNTEAFF. The CDR3 DNA follows: TGTGCCAGCTCGCCGAGACAGGAAGGGAACACTGAAGCTTTCTTT.

The rearrangement links TRBV24-1 to TRBJ1-1, with a tentative D call TRBD1 (5 bases). The CDR3 contains 12 residues. V lost 5 bases and J lost 5, with 8 bases in between. Germline V gives CDR1 KGHDR, CDR2 SFDVKD. The CDR3 loop is CATSVEGTEAFF. CDR3 DNA sequence: TGTGCCACCAGTGTCGAGGGGACTGAAGCTTTCTTT.

This chain uses TRBV28 with TRBJ1-1, with no clear D. CDR3 length equals 12 residues. CDR1 and CDR2 (germline): MDHEN, SYDVKM. V lost 6 bases, J lost 4 bases, and 9 bases lay in between. CDR3 loop: CASRERSTEAFF. For the CDR3, the DNA is TGTGCCAGCAGGGAAAGGAGCACTGAAGCTTTCTTT.

This clone was counted a single time. This chain connects TRBV4-1 to TRBJ2-1; D gene uncertain. Germline V gene data show CDR1 as MGHRA and CDR2 as YSYEKL. The CDR3 sequence is 15 residues long. With 6 bases removed from V and 2 bases from J, the gap between germline ends came to 14 bases. CDR3 DNA sequence: TGCGCCAGCAGACCAGAACCTGGGGCCTACAATGAGCAGTTCTTC. It is translated as CASRPEPGAYNEQFF.

This chain uses TRBV5-5 with TRBJ2-5, with TRBD1 matching 8 bases. Germline values: CDR1 SGHKS, CDR2 YYEKEE (reference sequence). The CDR3 runs 14 residues. Trimming at V came to 4 bases and at J to 4 bases, leaving 6 bases not matched to a gene. The CDR3 spells CASSIQGGVETQYF. The CDR3 nucleotides read TGTGCCAGCAGCATACAGGGGGGAGTAGAGACCCAGTACTTC.

This clone was recorded once. The chain carries TRBV28 and TRBJ1-6; maybe TRBD1 (6 bases). Deletions cut 0 bases from V and 6 bases from J, with 12 bases between. Germline CDR1 and CDR2: MDHEN and SYDVKM. This CDR3 contains 16 residues. The CDR3 region is CASSLWTGPLNSPLHF. In DNA, the CDR3 is TGTGCCAGCAGTTTATGGACAGGACCTCTTAATTCACCCCTCCACTTT.

The table lists this clone with a count of one. Other DNA sequences from this sample encode an identical CDR3 as well. The chain combines TRBV18 with TRBJ1-1; the D is unclear. The length of the CDR3 is 12 residues. Germline V gene sequence: CDR1 KGHSH, CDR2 LQKENI. Between the trimmed V and J ends, which lost 4 bases and 8 bases, there was a span of 11 bases. For the CDR3, the DNA is TGTGCCAGCTCACTTACGGGTGCCGAAGCTTTCTTT. This encodes CASSLTGAEAFF.

The V call is TRBV19, the J call TRBJ1-2; perhaps TRBD1 as D (5 bases). In germline, CDR1 is LNHDA, CDR2 SQIVND (reference sequence). V was trimmed by 3 bases and J by 0 bases, leaving 14 bases between them. This CDR3 comprises 16 residues. CDR3 nucleotide sequence: TGTGCCAGTAGTATTATCAGGGCGCCCTCTAACTATGGCTACACCTTC. It yields the protein CASSIIRAPSNYGYTF.

The chain uses TRBV12-3 or TRBV12-4 and TRBJ2-7; D uncertain. Trimming stripped 6 bases from V and 4 bases from J, with 7 bases between. The CDR3 totals 11 residues. CDR3: CASSLGYEQYF. In nucleotides, the CDR3 is TGTGCCAGCAGCCTAGGGTACGAGCAGTACTTC.

The gene calls are TRBV18 and TRBJ2-1; weak D call: TRBD2 (6 bases). Trimming left V 2 bases short and J 8 bases short, with 16 bases between. This CDR3 comprises 15 residues. Germline CDR1 and CDR2: KGHSH and LQKENI. The chain's CDR3 is CASSPKGVGGYEQFF. As DNA, the CDR3 is TGTGCCAGCTCACCAAAGGGAGTAGGAGGGTATGAGCAGTTCTTC.

The chain combines TRBV12-3 or TRBV12-4 with TRBJ1-6; D is perhaps TRBD1 (6 bases). There are 13 residues in the CDR3. Trimming pared 5 bases from V and 11 bases from J, leaving 13 bases between. CDR3 sequence reads: CASSESQGTPLHF. CDR3 in DNA: TGTGCCAGCAGTGAATCACAGGGTACACCCCTCCACTTT.

The J gene is TRBJ2-3, the V gene TRBV19; unclear D gene. Germline lookup yields CDR1 LNHDA and CDR2 SQIVND (reference sequence). The CDR3 spans 16 residues. The ends were cut back, 3 bases at V and 2 bases at J, with 15 bases in the middle. DNA for the CDR3: TGTGCCAGTAGTATCTCGGCTTCCCAGCACACAGATACGCAGTATTTT. Translation: CASSISASQHTDTQYF.